This T cell receptor (beta chain) was documented in a study of OX40 agonist ivuxolimab in advanced cancers. General notes on the study: Ivuxolimab was an agonistic, fully human IgG2 monoclonal antibody directed against OX40 (CD134), a costimulatory receptor. Intravenous ivuxolimab was administered to patients every 2 weeks at six dose levels: 0.01, 0.1, 0.3, 1.5, 3 and 10 mg/kg. Of the roughly 52 dose-escalation patients, hepatocellular carcinoma was present in about 20, melanoma in roughly 15, renal cell carcinoma in 9 and head and neck cancer in 9. In the dose-escalation cohort, 82.7% of patients were male, and the mean age was about 55 years, with a range of roughly 20 to 80. Patients were allowed to have had prior anti-PD-1, anti-PD-L1 or anti-CTLA-4 therapy, and around 40% of the dose-escalation patients had previously received checkpoint inhibitors. Three dose-escalation patients achieved partial responses, one with hepatocellular carcinoma and two with cutaneous melanoma. The purpose of peripheral TCRbeta sequencing was to test whether ivuxolimab changed TCR sequence diversity and led to clonal T-cell expansion. The monotherapy dose-escalation portion (N of about 50 patients) of the phase I ivuxolimab trial is reported in the paper.

For sequencing of the TCRbeta CDR3 region, genomic DNA was extracted from the sorted cells. The immunoSEQ Assay was used to sequence the TCRbeta CDR3 regions. TCRdb mirrors the immuneACCESS table, restricted to in-frame sequences. Some clones are absent from its copies; in checked studies, under half trace to an unresolved V gene, and the reason for the others is unknown. In all, the sample holds over 100,000 clones, and approximately 92% of those were seen once. The ten most abundant clones make up approximately 0.51% of the sample. The investigation overall reported the following: At doses of 0.1 to 3.0 mg/kg, clonal expansion of both CD4+ and CD8+ T cells in blood was seen between baseline and week 6. The antigen specificity of the peripheral T cells that underwent clonal expansion was not determined. Low levels of normalized T-cell clonal expansion were also seen in some patients who did not respond. In the 0.1-3.0 mg/kg groups, partial responders were among the patients with the lowest normalized peripheral clonal expansion, particularly in CD8+ T cells. On average, CD8+ T cells showed more expanded clones than CD4+ T cells after ivuxolimab.

Concerning this clone itself: What antigen it recognizes has not been identified. No clone much larger than this one lies a single base away; base qualities are absent.

The trial excluded patients who had a history of autoimmune disease or who were on systemic immunosuppression. Peripheral blood for TCR sequencing was drawn from every dose cohort at baseline, at cycle 4 day 1 and at cycle 7 day 1. The samples were drawn from a first-in-human, open-label, multicenter phase I dose-escalation trial of ivuxolimab. Adults with locally advanced or metastatic melanoma, renal cell carcinoma, hepatocellular carcinoma or head and neck squamous cell carcinoma were enrolled in the trial. CD4+ and CD8+ T cells were sorted separately from peripheral blood before TCR sequencing. This TCR derives from an adult with an advanced solid tumor such as melanoma, head and neck, liver or kidney cancer. The sample consisted of CD4+ or CD8+ T cells sorted from blood, taken in a trial of the OX40 agonist ivuxolimab.

The base sequence is TGTGCCAGCAGTGACGCAGACGGGCAGCAGTTCTTC. This translates into CASSDADGQQFF. This chain joins TRBV6-4 to TRBJ2-1, with the D gene uncertain. V loses 2 bases of germline sequence and J loses 11 bases, and the interval between the two ends is 10 bases. The CDR3 runs 12 amino acids, cysteine and phenylalanine included. The DNA shown is the 36-base CDR3, in frame from base 1. Per the germline V gene, MRHNA is the CDR1 and SNTAGT is the CDR2.